The sequence of this TCR beta chain was determined in a study of CD4 T cells in relation to SARS-CoV-2 and coronaviruses. Study summary: ViraFEST: approximately eleven-day antigen culture of PBMCs, then TCR beta CDR3 sequencing.

The table lists this clone with a few counts. Antigen: not known. Generated by immunoSEQ multiplex PCR, the TCRdb table keeps only in-frame clones and is missing some. The table shows 18,000 or so clones, with almost 80% occurring only once. Germline assignment: CDR1 WSHSY and CDR2 SAAADI. The length of the CDR3 is 16 residues. The junction had 6 bases not matched to a gene; V was cut back by 6 bases and J by 2 bases. The study's findings and limits: Monoreactive clones expanded significantly more to SARS-CoV-2 than crossreactive clones did. In around 67% of donors, memory CD4+ clonotypes crossrecognized SARS-CoV-2 and at least one common cold coronavirus spike.

Before the COVID-19 pandemic, during about 2010-2018, CD4+ T cells were taken from unexposed donors. CD4+ T cells were isolated from the cells after 10 days of culture. As cell numbers allowed, unexposed-donor CD4+ T cells faced SARS-CoV-2 S/N and four cold-coronavirus spikes. This receptor was taken from a human donor in good health. The sequenced sample was CD4+ T cells from PBMCs, cultured in vitro. The chain has TRBV10-2 and TRBJ2-2, with TRBD2 matching 10 bases. CDR3 amino acids: CASRHGTSVNTGELFF. The CDR3 nucleotides are TGCGCCAGCAGACACGGGACTAGCGTTAACACCGGGGAGCTGTTTTTT.